What follows describes a single T cell receptor beta chain. This specimen comes from a study of cytomegalovirus exposure and HLA in healthy donors. V was trimmed by 2 bases and J by 1 base, leaving 5 bases between them. Germline V gives CDR1 SEHNR, CDR2 FQNEAQ (reference sequence). The CDR3 is 13 amino acids. This table comes from immunoSEQ multiplex PCR, and its TCRdb copy is limited to in-frame clones, with some not included. Of tens of thousands of clones detected, roughly 96% appear once; the ten largest clones hold 0.78%. V gene TRBV7-9 combines with J gene TRBJ1-2, with D uncertain. The TCR was taken from a man younger than 35 in good health and CMV-seronegative. Material: PBMCs. The CDR3 region has the DNA TGTGCCAGCAGCTTACTAAATAACTATGGCTACACCTTC. Translating gives CASSLLNNYGYTF.